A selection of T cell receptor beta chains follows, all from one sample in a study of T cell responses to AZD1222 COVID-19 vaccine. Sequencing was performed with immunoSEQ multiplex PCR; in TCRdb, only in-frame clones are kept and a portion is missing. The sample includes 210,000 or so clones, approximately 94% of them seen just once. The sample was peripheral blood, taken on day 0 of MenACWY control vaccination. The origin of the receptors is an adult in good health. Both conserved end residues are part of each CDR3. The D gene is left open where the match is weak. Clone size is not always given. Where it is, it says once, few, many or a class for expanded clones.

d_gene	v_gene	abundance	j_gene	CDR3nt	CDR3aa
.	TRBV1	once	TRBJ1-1	TGCACCACGGATACAGGGATGAACACTGAAGCTTTCTTT	CTTDTGMNTEAFF
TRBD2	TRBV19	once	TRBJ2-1	TGTGCCAGTAGTATCTCACTAGCGGAAACCTACAATGAGCAGTTCTTC	CASSISLAETYNEQFF
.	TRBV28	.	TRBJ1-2	TGTGCCAGCAGTCCTCCGACCCGGACAAGACCTAACTATGGCTACACCTTC	CASSPPTRTRPNYGYTF
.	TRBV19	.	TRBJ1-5	TGTGCCAGTAGTACAGGCCATAATCAGCCCCAGCATTTT	CASSTGHNQPQHF
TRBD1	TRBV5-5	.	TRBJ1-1	TGTGCCAGCAGCCCCTGGGGACAGCACACTGAAGCTTTCTTT	CASSPWGQHTEAFF
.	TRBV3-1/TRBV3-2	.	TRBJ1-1	TGTGCCAGCAGCTCCGGGGGGCGCGCTGAAGCTTTCTTT	CASSSGGRAEAFF
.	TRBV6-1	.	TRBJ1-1	TGTGCCAGCAGTGAAGGAAAACAGCGGATCATGAACACTGAAGCTTTCTTT	CASSEGKQRIMNTEAFF
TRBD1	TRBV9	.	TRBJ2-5	TGTGCCAGCAGCGTAGAAGACAGGGGGCAGAAGACCCAGTACTTC	CASSVEDRGQKTQYF
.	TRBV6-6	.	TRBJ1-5	TGTGCCAGCAGTCCCCCCGGAGGAGGCAATCAGCCCCAGCATTTT	CASSPPGGGNQPQHF
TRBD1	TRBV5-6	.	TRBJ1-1	TGTGCCAGCAGCTTGAGAGGGACAGGGAGCACTGAAGCTTTCTTT	CASSLRGTGSTEAFF
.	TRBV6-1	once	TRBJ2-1	TGTGCCAGCAGTGTAGCAGGGGAAGACAATGAGCAGTTCTTC	CASSVAGEDNEQFF
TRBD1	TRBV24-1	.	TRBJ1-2	TGTGCCGCCCAGGACAGGGCGGGCTATGGCTACACCTTC	CAAQDRAGYGYTF
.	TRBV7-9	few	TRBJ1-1	TGTGCCAGCAGCGCTAAAGGAGGGAAGGCTGAAGCTTTCTTT	CASSAKGGKAEAFF
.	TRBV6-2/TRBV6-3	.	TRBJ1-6	TGTGCCAGCAGCTGGAATTCACCCCTCCACTTT	CASSWNSPLHF
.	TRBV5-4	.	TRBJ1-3	TGTGCCAGCAGTTTAGACAGCTCTGGAAACACCATATATTTT	CASSLDSSGNTIYF
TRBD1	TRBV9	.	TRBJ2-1	TGTGCCAGCAGCGTTACGACAGGGGACTACAATGAGCAGTTCTTC	CASSVTTGDYNEQFF
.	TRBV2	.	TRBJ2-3	TGTGCCAGCAGTAGGGCGGAAGGTGGGGGAAGCTGCACAGATACGCAGTATTTT	CASSRAEGGGSCTDTQYF
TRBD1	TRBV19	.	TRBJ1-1	TGTGCCAGTAGTACGGGACAGGGGGCGGGTGAAGCTTTCTTT	CASSTGQGAGEAFF
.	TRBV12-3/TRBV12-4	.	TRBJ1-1	TGTGCCAGCAGAGAACAGGGTCGCACTGAAGCTTTCTTT	CASREQGRTEAFF
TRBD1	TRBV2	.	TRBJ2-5	TGTGCCAGCAGTGAAAAGCAGGGGGCAGAGACCCAGTACTTC	CASSEKQGAETQYF
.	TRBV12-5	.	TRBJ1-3	TGTGCTAGTGGCCCTCAGGCCGGGGAGGTTTCTGGAAACACCATATATTTT	CASGPQAGEVSGNTIYF
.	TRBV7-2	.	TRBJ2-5	TGTGCCAGCGATTATCTGGTGGGAGAGACCCAGTACTTC	CASDYLVGETQYF
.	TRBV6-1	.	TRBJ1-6	TGTGCCAGCAGTGACCCAGCCTATAATTCACCCCTCCACTTT	CASSDPAYNSPLHF
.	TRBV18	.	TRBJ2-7	TGTGCCAGCTCACCGCCCGCTTCCTACGAGCAGTACTTC	CASSPPASYEQYF
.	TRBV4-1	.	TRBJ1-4	TGCGCCAGCAGCCAAGTTCCCAGGGAGGATGAAAAACTGTTTTTT	CASSQVPREDEKLFF
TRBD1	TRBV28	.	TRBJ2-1	TGTGCCAGCAGTTGGGACAGGGCCGATGAGCAGTTCTTC	CASSWDRADEQFF
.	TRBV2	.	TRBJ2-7	TGTGCCAGCAGTGATGACGGCTACGAGCAGTACTTC	CASSDDGYEQYF
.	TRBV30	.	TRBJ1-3	TGTGCCTACACGGACGGGAGAAACACCATATATTTT	CAYTDGRNTIYF
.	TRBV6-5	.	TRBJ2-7	TGTGCCAGCAGTTACTCGGAGGGCGGCTACGAGCAGTACTTC	CASSYSEGGYEQYF